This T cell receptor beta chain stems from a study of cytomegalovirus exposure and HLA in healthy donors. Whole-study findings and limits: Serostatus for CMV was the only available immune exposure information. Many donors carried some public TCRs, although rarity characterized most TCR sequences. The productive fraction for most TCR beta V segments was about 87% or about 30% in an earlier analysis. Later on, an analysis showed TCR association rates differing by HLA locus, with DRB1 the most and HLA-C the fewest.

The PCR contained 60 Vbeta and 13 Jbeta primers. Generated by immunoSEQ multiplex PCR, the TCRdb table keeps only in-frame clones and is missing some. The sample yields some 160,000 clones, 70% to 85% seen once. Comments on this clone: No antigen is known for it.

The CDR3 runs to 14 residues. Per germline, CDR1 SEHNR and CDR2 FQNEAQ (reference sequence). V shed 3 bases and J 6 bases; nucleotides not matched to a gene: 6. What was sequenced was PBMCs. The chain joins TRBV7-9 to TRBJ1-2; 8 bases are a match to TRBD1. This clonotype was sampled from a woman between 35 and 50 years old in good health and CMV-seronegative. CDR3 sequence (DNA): TGTGCCAGCAGCTTCGGCGGACAGGGAAATGGCTACACCTTC. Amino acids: CASSFGGQGNGYTF.